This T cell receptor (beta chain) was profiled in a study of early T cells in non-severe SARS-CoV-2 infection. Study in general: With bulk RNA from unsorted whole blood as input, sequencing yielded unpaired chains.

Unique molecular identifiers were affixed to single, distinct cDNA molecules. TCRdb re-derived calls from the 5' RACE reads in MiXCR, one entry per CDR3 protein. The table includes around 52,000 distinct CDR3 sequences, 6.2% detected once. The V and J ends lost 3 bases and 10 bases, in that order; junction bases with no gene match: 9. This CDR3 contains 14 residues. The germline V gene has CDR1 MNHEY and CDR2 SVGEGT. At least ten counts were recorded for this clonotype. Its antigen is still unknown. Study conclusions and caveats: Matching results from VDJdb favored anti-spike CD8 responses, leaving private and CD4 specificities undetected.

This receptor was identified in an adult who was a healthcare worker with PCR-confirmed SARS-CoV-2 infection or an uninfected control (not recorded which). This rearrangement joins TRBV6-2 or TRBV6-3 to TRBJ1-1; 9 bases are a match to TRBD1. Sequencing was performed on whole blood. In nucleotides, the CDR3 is TGTGCCAGCAGTTATCACGTATCGACAGGGGGAGCTTTCTTT. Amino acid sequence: CASSYHVSTGGAFF.